Listed below are T cell receptor beta chains from one sample, sequenced in a study of cytomegalovirus exposure and HLA in healthy donors. The assay was immunoSEQ multiplex PCR, and TCRdb's table has in-frame clones only and misses some. The repertoire holds roughly 100,000 clones, 82% seen once, with under 2% in the top ten. Sequenced input: PBMCs. These receptors were collected from a man in his forties or fifties in good health and CMV-seronegative. Both conserved end residues are part of each CDR3. The order of the fields is V gene, J gene, clone size, D gene, CDR3 DNA, CDR3 protein. D genes are given only for firm matches. Size is stated for part of the rows, as once, few or many counts, or as a class when the clone is expanded.

V gene: TRBV9; J gene: TRBJ2-2; clone size: .; D gene: TRBD1; CDR3 DNA: TGTGCCAGCAGCCTACGACAGGGGAGGAACACCGGGGAGCTGTTTTTT; CDR3 protein: CASSLRQGRNTGELFF
V gene: TRBV2; J gene: TRBJ2-4; clone size: .; D gene: .; CDR3 DNA: TGTGCCAGCCGCGGAGTCACCTCCAAAAACATTCAGTACTTC; CDR3 protein: CASRGVTSKNIQYF
V gene: TRBV5-1; J gene: TRBJ2-5; clone size: once; D gene: TRBD1; CDR3 DNA: TGCGCCAGCAGCCTTCAGGGGACAGGGTTTCAAGAGACCCAGTACTTC; CDR3 protein: CASSLQGTGFQETQYF
V gene: TRBV13; J gene: TRBJ1-4; clone size: .; D gene: .; CDR3 DNA: TGTGCCAGCAGCCTTCAGGGGAGGGGGGAAAAACTGTTTTTT; CDR3 protein: CASSLQGRGEKLFF
V gene: TRBV19; J gene: TRBJ1-3; clone size: .; D gene: .; CDR3 DNA: TGTGCCAGTAATTCTGGCGGGGAACGAACTGGAAACACCATATATTTT; CDR3 protein: CASNSGGERTGNTIYF
V gene: TRBV5-6; J gene: TRBJ1-1; clone size: .; D gene: .; CDR3 DNA: TGTGCCAGCAGGCGACAGAACACTGAAGCTTTCTTT; CDR3 protein: CASRRQNTEAFF
V gene: TRBV25-1; J gene: TRBJ1-3; clone size: .; D gene: .; CDR3 DNA: TGTGCCAGCAGTGAACTACCCCTCGGAAACACCATATATTTT; CDR3 protein: CASSELPLGNTIYF
V gene: TRBV19; J gene: TRBJ1-1; clone size: .; D gene: .; CDR3 DNA: TGTGCCAGTAGTATAGTCGGCGGTGGGTTTGTTGAAGCTTTCTTT; CDR3 protein: CASSIVGGGFVEAFF
V gene: TRBV19; J gene: TRBJ1-1; clone size: .; D gene: TRBD1; CDR3 DNA: TGTGCCAGTAGTTACAGGGACAGGGTGAACACTGAAGCTTTCTTT; CDR3 protein: CASSYRDRVNTEAFF
V gene: TRBV7-9; J gene: TRBJ2-7; clone size: .; D gene: .; CDR3 DNA: TGTGCCAGCAGCTTCTCGGGCTCCTACGAGCAGTACTTC; CDR3 protein: CASSFSGSYEQYF
V gene: TRBV30; J gene: TRBJ1-6; clone size: .; D gene: .; CDR3 DNA: TGTGCCTGGAGGCTGGGGGCGACCGGACGCTCACCCCTCCACTTT; CDR3 protein: CAWRLGATGRSPLHF
V gene: TRBV13; J gene: TRBJ1-1; clone size: .; D gene: .; CDR3 DNA: TGTGCCACCCTGGGGGCGAACACTGAAGCTTTCTTT; CDR3 protein: CATLGANTEAFF
V gene: TRBV7-9; J gene: TRBJ2-2; clone size: .; D gene: .; CDR3 DNA: TGTGCCAGACGGGCCGTGGAGGACACCGGGGAGCTGTTTTTT; CDR3 protein: CARRAVEDTGELFF
V gene: TRBV5-4; J gene: TRBJ2-3; clone size: .; D gene: .; CDR3 DNA: TGTGCCAGCAGCCCTAGGCAGGGCCCTAGCACAGATACGCAGTATTTT; CDR3 protein: CASSPRQGPSTDTQYF
V gene: TRBV7-9; J gene: TRBJ2-3; clone size: .; D gene: .; CDR3 DNA: TGTGCCAGCAGCCCAATCGGGATGCGCACAGATACGCAGTATTTT; CDR3 protein: CASSPIGMRTDTQYF
V gene: TRBV7-2; J gene: TRBJ2-1; clone size: once; D gene: .; CDR3 DNA: TGTGCCAGCAGCTTAACTCCCGGGGGTTACAATGAGCAGTTCTTC; CDR3 protein: CASSLTPGGYNEQFF
V gene: TRBV9; J gene: TRBJ2-5; clone size: .; D gene: TRBD2; CDR3 DNA: TGTGCCAGCAGCCCGGGGACTAGCGGGTCGACGGAGACCCAGTACTTC; CDR3 protein: CASSPGTSGSTETQYF
V gene: TRBV5-4; J gene: TRBJ1-1; clone size: .; D gene: .; CDR3 DNA: TGTGCCAGCAGTTCTACAGGGAGCACTGAAGCTTTCTTT; CDR3 protein: CASSSTGSTEAFF
V gene: TRBV29-1; J gene: TRBJ1-2; clone size: .; D gene: .; CDR3 DNA: TGCAGCGTTGAAGATTGGCAGGATGGCTATGGCTACACCTTC; CDR3 protein: CSVEDWQDGYGYTF
V gene: TRBV7-9; J gene: TRBJ1-1; clone size: once; D gene: TRBD1; CDR3 DNA: TGTGCCAGCAGCCCCGGGACAGGGGGTTTCACTGAAGCTTTCTTT; CDR3 protein: CASSPGTGGFTEAFF
V gene: TRBV7-2; J gene: TRBJ2-7; clone size: .; D gene: TRBD1; CDR3 DNA: TGTGCCAGCAGCCCTACAGGGGGCGTTTACGAGCAGTACTTC; CDR3 protein: CASSPTGGVYEQYF
V gene: TRBV6-1; J gene: TRBJ1-6; clone size: .; D gene: TRBD1; CDR3 DNA: TGTGCCAGCAGTGAGGTGGGACAGACAAGCTCCTATAATTCACCCCTCCACTTT; CDR3 protein: CASSEVGQTSSYNSPLHF
V gene: TRBV18; J gene: TRBJ1-4; clone size: .; D gene: TRBD1; CDR3 DNA: TGTGCCAGCTCCCAGACAGGGGAAGGTGAAAAACTGTTTTTT; CDR3 protein: CASSQTGEGEKLFF
V gene: TRBV5-6; J gene: TRBJ1-2; clone size: .; D gene: .; CDR3 DNA: TGTGCCAGCAGCTTGGTCCGGGGAGGGATAAGTGGCTACACCTTC; CDR3 protein: CASSLVRGGISGYTF
V gene: TRBV6-1; J gene: TRBJ1-6; clone size: .; D gene: TRBD1; CDR3 DNA: TGTGCCAGCAGCCTGGGACAGGCAAATTCACCCCTCCACTTT; CDR3 protein: CASSLGQANSPLHF
V gene: TRBV5-1; J gene: TRBJ1-1; clone size: few; D gene: TRBD1; CDR3 DNA: TGCGCCAGCACCCCCGGGGACAGGGGTTTCACTGAAGCTTTCTTT; CDR3 protein: CASTPGDRGFTEAFF
V gene: TRBV6-1; J gene: TRBJ1-2; clone size: .; D gene: .; CDR3 DNA: TGTGCCAGCAGTGAGAGGGTTTCCTATGGCTACACCTTC; CDR3 protein: CASSERVSYGYTF
V gene: TRBV9; J gene: TRBJ1-1; clone size: .; D gene: TRBD1; CDR3 DNA: TGTGCCAGCAGCTCCGGGGGACAGGGATGGACTGAAGCTTTCTTT; CDR3 protein: CASSSGGQGWTEAFF
V gene: TRBV19; J gene: TRBJ2-2; clone size: .; D gene: .; CDR3 DNA: TGTGCCAGTACCTCCATCGGGGAGCCTCTCGGAAACACCGGGGAGCTGTTTTTT; CDR3 protein: CASTSIGEPLGNTGELFF
V gene: TRBV10-2; J gene: TRBJ1-3; clone size: .; D gene: .; CDR3 DNA: TGCGCCAGCAGTGAGGGCAGGGATACTGGAAACACCATATATTTT; CDR3 protein: CASSEGRDTGNTIYF
V gene: TRBV7-2; J gene: TRBJ2-7; clone size: .; D gene: .; CDR3 DNA: TGTGCCAGCAGCTTAGGCAGAATCTACGAGCAGTACTTC; CDR3 protein: CASSLGRIYEQYF
V gene: TRBV29-1; J gene: TRBJ2-6; clone size: .; D gene: .; CDR3 DNA: TGCAGCGTTAGAATGGGAAGGGAAGGGAGCGGGGCCAACGTCCTGACTTTC; CDR3 protein: CSVRMGREGSGANVLTF
V gene: TRBV19; J gene: TRBJ1-2; clone size: .; D gene: TRBD1; CDR3 DNA: TGTGCCAGTAGTATCGACAGGGTGAACTATGGCTACACCTTC; CDR3 protein: CASSIDRVNYGYTF
V gene: TRBV9; J gene: TRBJ2-1; clone size: .; D gene: TRBD1; CDR3 DNA: TGTGCCAGCAGCCCTAAGGGGACAGGGTATATGAATGAGCAGTTCTTC; CDR3 protein: CASSPKGTGYMNEQFF
V gene: TRBV7-2; J gene: TRBJ1-1; clone size: .; D gene: .; CDR3 DNA: TGTGCCAGCAGCTTAGGGGCCGGTCCCACTGAAGCTTTCTTT; CDR3 protein: CASSLGAGPTEAFF
V gene: TRBV18; J gene: TRBJ1-2; clone size: .; D gene: .; CDR3 DNA: TGTGCCAGCTCACCGGGCTCTAACTATGGCTACACCTTC; CDR3 protein: CASSPGSNYGYTF
V gene: TRBV11-2; J gene: TRBJ1-1; clone size: .; D gene: TRBD1; CDR3 DNA: TGTGCCAGCAGCTGGACAGGTTTTGGGGACACTGAAGCTTTCTTT; CDR3 protein: CASSWTGFGDTEAFF
V gene: TRBV7-2; J gene: TRBJ1-6; clone size: .; D gene: .; CDR3 DNA: TGTGCCAGCAGCTTGGGGGGGCCTCTAAATTCACCCCTCCACTTT; CDR3 protein: CASSLGGPLNSPLHF
V gene: TRBV6-5; J gene: TRBJ2-6; clone size: .; D gene: .; CDR3 DNA: TGTGCCAGCAGTTCGGCAGGTTATCAGGGGGCCAACGTCCTGACTTTC; CDR3 protein: CASSSAGYQGANVLTF
V gene: TRBV7-2; J gene: TRBJ1-6; clone size: .; D gene: .; CDR3 DNA: TGTGCCAGCAGCTTATCGGTTGGTGCCCTCCACTTT; CDR3 protein: CASSLSVGALHF
V gene: TRBV5-1; J gene: TRBJ2-3; clone size: once; D gene: TRBD2; CDR3 DNA: TGCGCCAGCAGCCAGTCGACTAGCGGGGGGGCAGATACGCAGTATTTT; CDR3 protein: CASSQSTSGGADTQYF
V gene: TRBV21-1; J gene: TRBJ1-6; clone size: .; D gene: .; CDR3 DNA: TGTGCCAGCGGCGGGCAGGCCAATAATTCACCCCTCCACTTT; CDR3 protein: CASGGQANNSPLHF
V gene: TRBV18; J gene: TRBJ1-5; clone size: .; D gene: .; CDR3 DNA: TGTGCCAGCTCACCGGTTGGTCTAGGGGAGGAGGGCAATCAGCCCCAGCATTTT; CDR3 protein: CASSPVGLGEEGNQPQHF
V gene: TRBV5-1; J gene: TRBJ1-2; clone size: .; D gene: TRBD1; CDR3 DNA: TGCGCCAGCAGCCGCCATCCAGGGGTTTCTAACAGGGGGCGCATCTATGGCTACACCTTC; CDR3 protein: CASSRHPGVSNRGRIYGYTF
V gene: TRBV23-1; J gene: TRBJ1-3; clone size: once; D gene: .; CDR3 DNA: TGCGCCAGCAGTCAATCTGTAAGGGACTCTTTTATTTTCTCTGGAAACACCATATATTTT; CDR3 protein: CASSQSVRDSFIFSGNTIYF
V gene: TRBV4-2; J gene: TRBJ1-6; clone size: once; D gene: .; CDR3 DNA: TGTGCCAGCAGCCAAGATCAGATGGCAGATACTTCACCCCTCCACTTT; CDR3 protein: CASSQDQMADTSPLHF
V gene: TRBV4-1; J gene: TRBJ1-4; clone size: .; D gene: .; CDR3 DNA: TGCGCCAGCAGGGGAGGGGCCGGAGAAAAACTGTTTTTT; CDR3 protein: CASRGGAGEKLFF
V gene: TRBV6-1; J gene: TRBJ1-6; clone size: .; D gene: .; CDR3 DNA: TGTGCCAGCAGCCAGGGAGGTTCACCCCTCCACTTT; CDR3 protein: CASSQGGSPLHF
V gene: TRBV6-6; J gene: TRBJ1-2; clone size: .; D gene: .; CDR3 DNA: TGTGCCAGCAGTTACTCGACTGCGGCGGGAAGGGATGGCTACACCTTC; CDR3 protein: CASSYSTAAGRDGYTF
V gene: TRBV7-2; J gene: TRBJ2-1; clone size: .; D gene: TRBD2; CDR3 DNA: TGTGCCAGCAGCTTAATGGGGGTAGCGGGGGGAAATAATGAGCAGTTCTTC; CDR3 protein: CASSLMGVAGGNNEQFF
V gene: TRBV4-1; J gene: TRBJ1-1; clone size: .; D gene: TRBD1; CDR3 DNA: TGCGCCAGCAGCCAAGAGGTAGGGGGGACAGTTATTCAGCGGACTGAAGCTTTCTTT; CDR3 protein: CASSQEVGGTVIQRTEAFF
V gene: TRBV7-3; J gene: TRBJ1-1; clone size: few; D gene: TRBD1; CDR3 DNA: TGTGCCAGCAGCCCGCAAACAGGGGACGCGACTGAAGCTTTCTTT; CDR3 protein: CASSPQTGDATEAFF
V gene: TRBV5-1; J gene: TRBJ1-2; clone size: .; D gene: .; CDR3 DNA: TGCGCCAGCAGTCCTCGGGGGGAAATTGACACCTTC; CDR3 protein: CASSPRGEIDTF
V gene: TRBV6-5; J gene: TRBJ2-3; clone size: .; D gene: .; CDR3 DNA: TGTGCCAGCAGGGCTGGGTGGGGAGCGGATACGCAGTATTTT; CDR3 protein: CASRAGWGADTQYF
V gene: TRBV30; J gene: TRBJ1-4; clone size: few; D gene: TRBD1; CDR3 DNA: TGTGCCTGGAGCAGGGGGCGCGGTGAAAAACTGTTTTTT; CDR3 protein: CAWSRGRGEKLFF
V gene: TRBV18; J gene: TRBJ2-2; clone size: .; D gene: .; CDR3 DNA: TGTGCCAGCTCTCCCATAGCTACCGGGGAGCTGTTTTTT; CDR3 protein: CASSPIATGELFF
V gene: TRBV5-1; J gene: TRBJ2-1; clone size: .; D gene: .; CDR3 DNA: TGCGCCAGCAGCTTGGGGTCAGTTTCCTACAATGAGCAGTTCTTC; CDR3 protein: CASSLGSVSYNEQFF
V gene: TRBV5-1; J gene: TRBJ1-2; clone size: .; D gene: TRBD1; CDR3 DNA: TGCGCCAGCAGCTTGTTAACAGGGGGCGTAGATGGCTACACCTTC; CDR3 protein: CASSLLTGGVDGYTF
V gene: TRBV7-8; J gene: TRBJ2-7; clone size: .; D gene: .; CDR3 DNA: TGTGCCAGCAGCTCCTCTCCCGGGGTAACCTACGAGCAGTACTTC; CDR3 protein: CASSSSPGVTYEQYF